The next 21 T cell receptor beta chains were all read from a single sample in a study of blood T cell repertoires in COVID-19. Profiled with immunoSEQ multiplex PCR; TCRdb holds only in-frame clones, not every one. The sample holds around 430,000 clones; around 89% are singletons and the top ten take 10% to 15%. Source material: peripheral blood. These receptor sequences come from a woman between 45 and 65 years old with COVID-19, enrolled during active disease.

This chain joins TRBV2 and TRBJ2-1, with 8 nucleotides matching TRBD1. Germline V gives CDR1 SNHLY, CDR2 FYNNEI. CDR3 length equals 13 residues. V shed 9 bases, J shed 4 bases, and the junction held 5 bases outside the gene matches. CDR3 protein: CASIRQGYNEQFF. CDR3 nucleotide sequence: TGTGCCAGTATTCGACAGGGGTACAATGAGCAGTTCTTC.

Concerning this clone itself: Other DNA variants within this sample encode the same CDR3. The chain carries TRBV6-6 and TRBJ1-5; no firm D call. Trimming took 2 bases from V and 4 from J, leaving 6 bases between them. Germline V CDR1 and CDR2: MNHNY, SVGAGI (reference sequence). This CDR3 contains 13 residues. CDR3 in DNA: TGTGCCAGCAGTTACGGAGGGAATCAGCCCCAGCATTTT. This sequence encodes CASSYGGNQPQHF.

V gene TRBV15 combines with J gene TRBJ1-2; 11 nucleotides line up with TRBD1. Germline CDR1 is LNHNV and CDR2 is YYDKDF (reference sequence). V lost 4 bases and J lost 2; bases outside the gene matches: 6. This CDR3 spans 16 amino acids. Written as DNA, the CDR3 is TGTGCCACCAGCAAGCCCGGGACAGGGGGAAACTATGGCTACACCTTC. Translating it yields CATSKPGTGGNYGYTF.

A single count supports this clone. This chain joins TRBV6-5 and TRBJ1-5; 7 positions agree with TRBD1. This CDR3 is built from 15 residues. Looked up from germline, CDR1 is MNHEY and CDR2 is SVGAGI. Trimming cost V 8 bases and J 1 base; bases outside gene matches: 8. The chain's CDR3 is CASRARGMSNQPQHF. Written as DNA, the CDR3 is TGTGCCAGCCGAGCCAGGGGGATGAGCAATCAGCCCCAGCATTTT.

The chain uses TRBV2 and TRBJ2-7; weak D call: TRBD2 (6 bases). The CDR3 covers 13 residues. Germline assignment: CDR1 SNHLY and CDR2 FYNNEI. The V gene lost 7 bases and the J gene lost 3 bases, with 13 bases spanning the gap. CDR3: CASTGTDLYEQYF. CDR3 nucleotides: TGTGCCAGCACAGGGACTGACCTCTACGAGCAGTACTTC.

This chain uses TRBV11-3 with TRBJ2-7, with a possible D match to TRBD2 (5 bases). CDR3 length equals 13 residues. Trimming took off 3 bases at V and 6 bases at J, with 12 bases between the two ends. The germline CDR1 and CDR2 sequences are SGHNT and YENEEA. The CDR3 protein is CASSLNRGSEQYF. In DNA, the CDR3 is TGTGCCAGCAGCTTGAACCGGGGATCCGAGCAGTACTTC.

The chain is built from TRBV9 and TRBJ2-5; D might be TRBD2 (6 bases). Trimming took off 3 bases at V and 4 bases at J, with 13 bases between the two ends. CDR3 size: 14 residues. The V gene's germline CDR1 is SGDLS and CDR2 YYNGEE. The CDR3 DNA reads TGTGCCAGCAGCGAGGACCCCGGGAGAGAGACCCAGTACTTC. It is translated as CASSEDPGRETQYF.

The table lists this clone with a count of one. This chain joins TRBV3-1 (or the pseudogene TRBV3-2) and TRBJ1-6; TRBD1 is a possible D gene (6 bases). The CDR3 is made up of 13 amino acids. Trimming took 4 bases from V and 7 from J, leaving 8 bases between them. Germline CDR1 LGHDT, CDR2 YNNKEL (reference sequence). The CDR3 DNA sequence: TGTGCCAGCAGCCGGGACAACAATTCACCCCTCCACTTT. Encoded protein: CASSRDNNSPLHF.

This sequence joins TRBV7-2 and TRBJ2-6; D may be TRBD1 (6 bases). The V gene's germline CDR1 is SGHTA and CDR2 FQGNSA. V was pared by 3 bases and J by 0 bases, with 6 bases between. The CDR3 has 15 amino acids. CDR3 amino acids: CASSLGASGANVLTF. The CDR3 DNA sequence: TGTGCCAGCAGCTTGGGGGCCTCTGGGGCCAACGTCCTGACTTTC.

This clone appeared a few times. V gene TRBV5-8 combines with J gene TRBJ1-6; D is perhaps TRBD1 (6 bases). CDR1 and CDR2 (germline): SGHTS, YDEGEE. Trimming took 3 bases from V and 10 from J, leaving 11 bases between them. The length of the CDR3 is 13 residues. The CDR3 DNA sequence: TGTGCCAGCAGCTCAGGGGTAGAGTCACCCCTCCACTTT. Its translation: CASSSGVESPLHF.

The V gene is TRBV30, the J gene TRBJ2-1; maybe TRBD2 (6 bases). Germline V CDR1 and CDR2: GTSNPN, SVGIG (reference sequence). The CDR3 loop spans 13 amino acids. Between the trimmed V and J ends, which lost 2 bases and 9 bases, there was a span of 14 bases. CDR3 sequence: CAWSLGRRGEQFF. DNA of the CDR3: TGTGCCTGGAGTCTCGGACGGCGGGGTGAGCAGTTCTTC.

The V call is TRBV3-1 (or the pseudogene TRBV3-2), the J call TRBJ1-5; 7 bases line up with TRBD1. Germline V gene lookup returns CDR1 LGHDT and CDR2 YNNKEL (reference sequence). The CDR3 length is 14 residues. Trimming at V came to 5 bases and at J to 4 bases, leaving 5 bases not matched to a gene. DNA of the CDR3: TGTGCCAGCAGCTCAGGGGGTGCGAATCAGCCCCAGCATTTT. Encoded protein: CASSSGGANQPQHF.

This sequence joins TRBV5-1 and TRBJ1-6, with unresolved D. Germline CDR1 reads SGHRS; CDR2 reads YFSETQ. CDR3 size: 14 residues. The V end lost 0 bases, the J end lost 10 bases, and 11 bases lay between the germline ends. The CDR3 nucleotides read TGCGCCAGCAGCTTGGAACCAACAGTCTCACCCCTCCACTTT. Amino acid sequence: CASSLEPTVSPLHF. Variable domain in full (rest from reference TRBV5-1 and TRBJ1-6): KAGVTQTPRYLIKTRGQQVTLSCSPISGHRSVSWYQQTPGQGLQFLFEYFSETQRNKGNFPGRFSGRQFSNSRSEMNVSTLELGDSALYLCASSLEPTVSPLHFGNGTRLTVT.

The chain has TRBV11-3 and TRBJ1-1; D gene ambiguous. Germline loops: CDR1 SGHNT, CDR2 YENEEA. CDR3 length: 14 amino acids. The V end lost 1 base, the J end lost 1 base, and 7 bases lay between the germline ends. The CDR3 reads CASSLGSANTEAFF. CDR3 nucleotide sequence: TGTGCCAGCAGCTTAGGGAGCGCGAACACTGAAGCTTTCTTT.

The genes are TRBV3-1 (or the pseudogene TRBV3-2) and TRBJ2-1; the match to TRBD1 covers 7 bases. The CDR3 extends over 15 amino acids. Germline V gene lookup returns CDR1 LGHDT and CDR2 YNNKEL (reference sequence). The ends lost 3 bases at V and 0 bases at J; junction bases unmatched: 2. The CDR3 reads CASSHRDSSYNEQFF. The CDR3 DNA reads TGTGCCAGCAGCCACCGGGACAGCTCCTACAATGAGCAGTTCTTC.

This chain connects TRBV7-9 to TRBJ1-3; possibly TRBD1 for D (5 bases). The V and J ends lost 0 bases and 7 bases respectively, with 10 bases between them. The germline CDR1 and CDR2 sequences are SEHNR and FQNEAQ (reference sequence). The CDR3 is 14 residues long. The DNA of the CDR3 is TGTGCCAGCAGCTTAGCGGGGCTTACGAACACCATATATTTT. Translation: CASSLAGLTNTIYF.

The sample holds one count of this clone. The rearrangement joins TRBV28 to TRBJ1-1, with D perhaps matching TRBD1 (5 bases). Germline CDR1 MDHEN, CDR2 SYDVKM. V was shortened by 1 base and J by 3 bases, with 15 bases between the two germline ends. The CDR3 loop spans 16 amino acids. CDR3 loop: CASSLYGRGGDTEAFF. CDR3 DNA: TGTGCCAGCAGTTTATACGGCCGGGGAGGGGACACTGAAGCTTTCTTT.

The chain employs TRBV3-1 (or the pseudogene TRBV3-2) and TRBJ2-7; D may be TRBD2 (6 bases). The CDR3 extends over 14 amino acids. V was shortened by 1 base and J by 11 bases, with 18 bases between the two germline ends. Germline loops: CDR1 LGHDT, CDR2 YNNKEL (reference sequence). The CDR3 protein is CASSQGRSSGMEYF. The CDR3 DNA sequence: TGTGCCAGCAGCCAAGGTCGCAGTAGCGGAATGGAGTACTTC.

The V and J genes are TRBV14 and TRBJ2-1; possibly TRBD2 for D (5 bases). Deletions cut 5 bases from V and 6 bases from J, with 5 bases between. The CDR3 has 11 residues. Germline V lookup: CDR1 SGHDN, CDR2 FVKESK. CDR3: CASSGLNEQFF. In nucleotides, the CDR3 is TGTGCCAGCAGCGGACTCAATGAGCAGTTCTTC.

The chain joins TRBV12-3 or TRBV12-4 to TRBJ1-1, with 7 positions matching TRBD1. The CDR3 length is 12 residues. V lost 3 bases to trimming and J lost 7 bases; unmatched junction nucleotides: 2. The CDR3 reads CASSFGTDEAFF. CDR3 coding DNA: TGTGCCAGCAGTTTCGGGACAGATGAAGCTTTCTTT.

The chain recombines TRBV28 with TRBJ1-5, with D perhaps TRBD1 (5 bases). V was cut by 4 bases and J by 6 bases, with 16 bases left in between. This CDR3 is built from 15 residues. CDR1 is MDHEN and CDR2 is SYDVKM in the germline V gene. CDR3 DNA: TGTGCCAGCAGTTCCGGGCAGGGTTCTCTTCAGCCCCAGCATTTT. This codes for CASSSGQGSLQPQHF.